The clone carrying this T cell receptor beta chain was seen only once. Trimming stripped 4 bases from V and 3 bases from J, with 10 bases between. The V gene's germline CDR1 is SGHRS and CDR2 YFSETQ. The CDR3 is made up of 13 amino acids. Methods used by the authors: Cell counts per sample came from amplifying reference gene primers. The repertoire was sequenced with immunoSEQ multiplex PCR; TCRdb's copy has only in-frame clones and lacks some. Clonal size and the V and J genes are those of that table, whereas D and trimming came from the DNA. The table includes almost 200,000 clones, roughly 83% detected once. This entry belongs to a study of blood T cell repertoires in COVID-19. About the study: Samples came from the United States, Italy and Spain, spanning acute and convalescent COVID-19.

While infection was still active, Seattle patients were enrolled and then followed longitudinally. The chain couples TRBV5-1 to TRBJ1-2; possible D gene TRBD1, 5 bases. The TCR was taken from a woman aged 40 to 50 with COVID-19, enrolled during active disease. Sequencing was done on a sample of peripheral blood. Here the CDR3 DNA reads TGCGCCAGCAGCCCAGCGGGGGACTATGGCTACACCTTC. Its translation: CASSPAGDYGYTF.